The present TCR beta chain was sequenced within a study of T cell changes during pregnancy in multiple sclerosis. TCRdb's copy holds only in-frame clones and misses some; the assay was immunoSEQ multiplex PCR. The sample has 25,000 to 35,000 clones, around 90% seen once. Germline V gives CDR1 LGHNA, CDR2 YSLEER. The CDR3 is made up of 15 amino acids. With V trimmed by 1 base and J by 5 bases, 2 bases remained unmatched. This clone was observed a handful of times. The clonotype comes from a female donor with multiple sclerosis, enrolled in a pregnancy study. V usage is TRBV4-3 and J usage is TRBJ2-1, with 10 bases that match TRBD2. The source material was CD8+ T cells from peripheral blood mononuclear cells, sampled in the first trimester of pregnancy. The CDR3 loop reads CASSQALAGDNEQFF. The DNA for the CDR3 is TGCGCCAGCAGCCAAGCGCTAGCGGGAGACAATGAGCAGTTCTTC.